A single T cell receptor (beta chain) is shown here with its context. The antigen remains unidentified. Here immunoSEQ multiplex PCR was the method, and the copy in TCRdb shows in-frame clones only, minus some. Of about 670,000 clones in the sample, 72% were seen once. The data were obtained in a study of shared clonotypes between healthy human individuals. V was shortened by 5 bases and J by 4 bases, with 15 bases between the two germline ends. The CDR3 extends over 15 amino acids. The germline CDR1 and CDR2 sequences are SGHTA and FQGNSA. General observations from the study: Larger richness was generally estimated for naive than memory subsets.

The specimen was memory CD4+ T cells sorted from blood. Documented subset: CD45RA-negative fraction. The receptor was derived from a woman in her thirties in good health. This chain links TRBV7-2 with TRBJ1-3; D is undetermined. This CDR3 is CASSPREAGGNTIYF. As DNA, the CDR3 is TGTGCCAGCAGCCCCCGAGAAGCTGGGGGAAACACCATATATTTT.